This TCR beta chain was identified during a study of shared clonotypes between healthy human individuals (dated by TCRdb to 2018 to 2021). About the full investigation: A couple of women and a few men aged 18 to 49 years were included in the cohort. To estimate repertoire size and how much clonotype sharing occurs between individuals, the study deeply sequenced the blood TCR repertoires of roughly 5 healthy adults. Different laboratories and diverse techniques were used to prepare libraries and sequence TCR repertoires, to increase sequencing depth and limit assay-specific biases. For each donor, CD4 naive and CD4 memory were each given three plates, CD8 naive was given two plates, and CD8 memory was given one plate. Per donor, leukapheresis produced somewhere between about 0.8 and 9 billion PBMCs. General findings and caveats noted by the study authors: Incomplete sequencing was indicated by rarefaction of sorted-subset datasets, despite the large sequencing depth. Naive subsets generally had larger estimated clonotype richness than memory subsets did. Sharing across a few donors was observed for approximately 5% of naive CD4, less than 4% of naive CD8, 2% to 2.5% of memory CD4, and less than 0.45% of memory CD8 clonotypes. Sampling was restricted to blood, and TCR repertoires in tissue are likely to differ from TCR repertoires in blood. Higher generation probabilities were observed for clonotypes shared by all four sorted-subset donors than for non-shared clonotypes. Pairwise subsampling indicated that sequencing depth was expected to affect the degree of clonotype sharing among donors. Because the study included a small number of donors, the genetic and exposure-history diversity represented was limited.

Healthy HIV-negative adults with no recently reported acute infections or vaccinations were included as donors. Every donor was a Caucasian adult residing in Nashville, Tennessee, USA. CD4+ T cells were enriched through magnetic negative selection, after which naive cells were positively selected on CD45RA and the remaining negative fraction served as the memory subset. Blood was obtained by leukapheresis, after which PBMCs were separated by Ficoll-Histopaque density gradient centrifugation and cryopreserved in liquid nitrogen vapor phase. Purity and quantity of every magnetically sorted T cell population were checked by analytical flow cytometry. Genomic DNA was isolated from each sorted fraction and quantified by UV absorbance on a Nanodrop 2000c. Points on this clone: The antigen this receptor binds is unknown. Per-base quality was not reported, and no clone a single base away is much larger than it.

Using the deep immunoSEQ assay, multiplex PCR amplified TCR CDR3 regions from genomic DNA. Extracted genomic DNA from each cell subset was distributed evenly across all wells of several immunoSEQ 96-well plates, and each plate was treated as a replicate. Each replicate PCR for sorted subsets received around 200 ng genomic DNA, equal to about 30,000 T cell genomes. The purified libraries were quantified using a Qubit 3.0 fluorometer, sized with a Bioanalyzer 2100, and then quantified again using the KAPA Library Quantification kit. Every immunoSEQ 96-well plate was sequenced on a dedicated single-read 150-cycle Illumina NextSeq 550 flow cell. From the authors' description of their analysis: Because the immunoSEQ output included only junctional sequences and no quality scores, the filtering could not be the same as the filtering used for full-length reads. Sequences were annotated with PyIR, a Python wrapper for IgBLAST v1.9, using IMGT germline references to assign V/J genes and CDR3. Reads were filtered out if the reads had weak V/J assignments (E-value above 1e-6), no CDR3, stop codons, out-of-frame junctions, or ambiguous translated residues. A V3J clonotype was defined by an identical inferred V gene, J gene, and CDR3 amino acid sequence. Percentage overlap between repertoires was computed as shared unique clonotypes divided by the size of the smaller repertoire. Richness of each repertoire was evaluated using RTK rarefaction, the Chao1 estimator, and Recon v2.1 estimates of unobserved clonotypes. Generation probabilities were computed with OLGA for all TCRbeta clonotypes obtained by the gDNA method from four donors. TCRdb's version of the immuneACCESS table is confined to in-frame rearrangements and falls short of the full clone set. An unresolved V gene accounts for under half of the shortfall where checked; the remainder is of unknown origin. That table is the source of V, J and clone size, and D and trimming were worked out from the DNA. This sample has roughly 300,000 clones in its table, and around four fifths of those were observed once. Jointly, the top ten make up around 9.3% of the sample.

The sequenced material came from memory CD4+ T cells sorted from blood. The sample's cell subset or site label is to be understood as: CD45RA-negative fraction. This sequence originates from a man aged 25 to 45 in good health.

Here the CDR3 is given as CASSKGTSGNTIYF. The nucleotides are TGTGCCAGCAGCAAAGGGACCTCTGGAAACACCATATATTTT. This receptor chain uses TRBV7-2 and TRBJ1-3, with TRBD1 as a weak D call on 5 bases. Counted from cysteine to phenylalanine, this CDR3 has 14 amino acids. The kept DNA is CDR3 alone, 42 bases in frame from the first base. V gives up 5 bases and J gives up 0 bases, and the segment between their germline ends measures 8 bases. The germline V gene supplies CDR1 SGHTA and CDR2 FQGNSA. This CDR3, with the reference TRBV7-2 and TRBJ1-3 proteins standing in past its ends, gives the full variable domain GAGVSQSPSNKVTEKGKDVELRCDPISGHTALYWYRQSLGQGLEFLIYFQGNSAPDKSGLPSDRFSAERTGGSVSTLTIQRTQQEDSAVYLCASSKGTSGNTIYFGEGSWLTVV.